The next 2 T cell receptor beta chains were all read from a single sample in a study of CD8 T cells in Susac syndrome. RNA, at roughly 0.45 to 1 ug, was reverse transcribed with random hexamers. MiXCR was run by TCRdb on the immunoSEQ multiplex PCR reads, yielding one entry per CDR3 protein. The data contain 170,000 or so distinct CDR3 sequences, 85% to 95% of them singletons. Input material: CD4+ T cells from PBMCs. The receptors originated from a human donor with Susac syndrome.

CDR3 amino acids: CASSPPSSRGETQYF. The DNA of the CDR3 is TGTGCCAGCTCACCACCGAGTAGCCGAGGGGAGACCCAGTACTTC. V gene TRBV18 combines with J gene TRBJ2-5; D might be TRBD2 (5 bases). The CDR3 covers 15 residues. Germline lookup yields CDR1 KGHSH and CDR2 LQKENI. Trimming shortened V by 0 bases and J by 5 bases, and 13 bases separated the two germline ends.

In DNA form, the CDR3 reads TGTGCCAGCAGTGGGGGACGGGAGACCCAGTACTTC. As protein: CASSGGRETQYF. This chain uses TRBV12-3 or TRBV12-4 with TRBJ2-5; D might be TRBD1 or TRBD2, each matching 5 bases. Trimming removed 5 bases at V and 5 bases at J, with 9 bases between. The CDR3 length is 12 residues.